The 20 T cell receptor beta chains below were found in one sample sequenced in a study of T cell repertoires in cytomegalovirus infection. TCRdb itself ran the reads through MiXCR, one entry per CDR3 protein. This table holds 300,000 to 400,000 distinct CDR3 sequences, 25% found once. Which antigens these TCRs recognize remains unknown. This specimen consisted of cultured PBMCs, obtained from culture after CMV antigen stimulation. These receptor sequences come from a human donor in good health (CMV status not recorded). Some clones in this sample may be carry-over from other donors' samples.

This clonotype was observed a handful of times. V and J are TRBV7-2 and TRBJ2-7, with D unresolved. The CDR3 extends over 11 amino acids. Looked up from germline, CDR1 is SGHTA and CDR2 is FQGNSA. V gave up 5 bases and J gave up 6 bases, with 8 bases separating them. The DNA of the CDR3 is TGTGCCAGCAGCCCGTCAGTCGAGCAGTACTTC. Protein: CASSPSVEQYF.

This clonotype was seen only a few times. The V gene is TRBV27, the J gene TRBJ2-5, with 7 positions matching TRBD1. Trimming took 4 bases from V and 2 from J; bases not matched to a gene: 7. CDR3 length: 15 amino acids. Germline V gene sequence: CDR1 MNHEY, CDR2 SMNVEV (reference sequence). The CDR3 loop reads CASSSERQGQETQYF. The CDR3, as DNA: TGTGCCAGCAGTTCCGAAAGACAGGGTCAAGAGACCCAGTACTTC.

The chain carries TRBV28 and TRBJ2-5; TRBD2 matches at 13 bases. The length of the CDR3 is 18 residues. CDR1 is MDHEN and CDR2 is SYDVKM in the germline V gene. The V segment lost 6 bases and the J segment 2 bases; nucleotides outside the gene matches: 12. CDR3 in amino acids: CASSLGLAGAFGQETQYF. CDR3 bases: TGTGCCAGCAGCCTCGGACTAGCGGGAGCATTTGGGCAAGAGACCCAGTACTTC.

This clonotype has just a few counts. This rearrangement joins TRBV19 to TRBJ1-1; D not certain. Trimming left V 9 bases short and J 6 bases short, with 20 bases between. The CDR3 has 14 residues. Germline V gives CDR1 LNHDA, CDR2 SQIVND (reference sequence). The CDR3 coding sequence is TGTGCCAGCAACCTCGACGGCCGGCGCCCTGAAGCTTTCTTT. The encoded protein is CASNLDGRRPEAFF.

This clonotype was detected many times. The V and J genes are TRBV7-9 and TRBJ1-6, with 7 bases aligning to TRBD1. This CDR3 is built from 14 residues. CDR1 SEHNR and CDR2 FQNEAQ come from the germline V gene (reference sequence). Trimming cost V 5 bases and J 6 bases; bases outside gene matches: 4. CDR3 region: CASSRTGVNSPLHF. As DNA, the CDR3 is TGTGCCAGCAGCCGCACAGGGGTTAATTCACCCCTCCACTTT.

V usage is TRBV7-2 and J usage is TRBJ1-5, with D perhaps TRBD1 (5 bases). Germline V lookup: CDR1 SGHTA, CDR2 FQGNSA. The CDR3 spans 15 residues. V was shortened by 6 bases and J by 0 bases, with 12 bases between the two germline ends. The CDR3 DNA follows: TGTGCCAGCAGACGAGACAGTTATAGCAATCAGCCCCAGCATTTT. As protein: CASRRDSYSNQPQHF.

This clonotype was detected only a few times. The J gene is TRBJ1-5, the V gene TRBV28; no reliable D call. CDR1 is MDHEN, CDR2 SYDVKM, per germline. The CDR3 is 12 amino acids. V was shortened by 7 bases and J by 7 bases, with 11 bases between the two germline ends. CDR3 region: CASNSQWQPQHF. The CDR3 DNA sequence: TGTGCCAGCAATTCACAATGGCAGCCCCAGCATTTT.

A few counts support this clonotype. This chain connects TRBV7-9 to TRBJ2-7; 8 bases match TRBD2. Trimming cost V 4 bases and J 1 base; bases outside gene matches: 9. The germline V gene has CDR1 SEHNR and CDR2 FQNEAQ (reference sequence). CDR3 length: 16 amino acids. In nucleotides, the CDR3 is TGTGCCAGCAGCTCCGCCACTAGCGGCCCGTCCTACGAGCAGTACTTC. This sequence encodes CASSSATSGPSYEQYF.

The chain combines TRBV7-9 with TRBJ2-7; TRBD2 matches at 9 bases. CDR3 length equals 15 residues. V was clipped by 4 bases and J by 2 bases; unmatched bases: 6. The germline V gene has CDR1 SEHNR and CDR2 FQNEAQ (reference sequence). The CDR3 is CASSWGVAGAYEQYF. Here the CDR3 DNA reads TGTGCCAGCAGCTGGGGAGTAGCGGGAGCCTACGAGCAGTACTTC.

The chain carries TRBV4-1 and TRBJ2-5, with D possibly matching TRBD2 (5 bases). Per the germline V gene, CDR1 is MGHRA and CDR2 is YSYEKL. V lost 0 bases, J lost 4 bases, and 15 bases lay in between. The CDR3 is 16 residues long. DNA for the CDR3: TGCGCCAGCAGCCAAGAAAGAGGGAGTGTCACAGAGACCCAGTACTTC. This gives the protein CASSQERGSVTETQYF.

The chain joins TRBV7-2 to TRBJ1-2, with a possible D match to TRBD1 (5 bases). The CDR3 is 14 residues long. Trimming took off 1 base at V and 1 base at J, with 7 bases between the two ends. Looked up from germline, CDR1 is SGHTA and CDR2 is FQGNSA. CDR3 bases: TGTGCCAGCAGCTTAGGGGGGGATAACTATGGCTACACCTTC. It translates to CASSLGGDNYGYTF.

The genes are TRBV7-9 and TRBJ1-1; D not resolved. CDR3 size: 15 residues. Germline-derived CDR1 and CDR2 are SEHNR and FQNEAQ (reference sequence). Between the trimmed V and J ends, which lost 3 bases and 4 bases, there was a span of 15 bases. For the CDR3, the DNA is TGTGCCAGCAGCTTCTACCAAACGCTGGGCACTGAAGCTTTCTTT. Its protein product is CASSFYQTLGTEAFF. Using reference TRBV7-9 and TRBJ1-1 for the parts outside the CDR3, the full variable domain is DTGVSQNPRHKITKRGQNVTFRCDPISEHNRLYWYRQTLGQGPEFLTYFQNEAQLEKSRLLSDRFSAERPKGSFSTLEIQRTEQGDSAMYLCASSFYQTLGTEAFFGQGTRLTVV.

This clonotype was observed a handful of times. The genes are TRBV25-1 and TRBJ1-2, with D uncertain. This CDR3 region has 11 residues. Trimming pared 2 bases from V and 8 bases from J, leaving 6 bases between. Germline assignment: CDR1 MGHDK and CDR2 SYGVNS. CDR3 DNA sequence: TGTGCCAGCAGTGAAGTCCTCGGCTACACCTTC. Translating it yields CASSEVLGYTF.

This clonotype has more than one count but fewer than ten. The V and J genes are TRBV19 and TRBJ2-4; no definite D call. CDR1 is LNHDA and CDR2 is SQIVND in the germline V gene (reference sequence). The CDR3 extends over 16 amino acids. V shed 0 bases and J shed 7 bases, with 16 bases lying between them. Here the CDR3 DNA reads TGTGCCAGTAGTATAGATCGTTGGTCGACCGGGAACATTCAGTACTTC. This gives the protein CASSIDRWSTGNIQYF.

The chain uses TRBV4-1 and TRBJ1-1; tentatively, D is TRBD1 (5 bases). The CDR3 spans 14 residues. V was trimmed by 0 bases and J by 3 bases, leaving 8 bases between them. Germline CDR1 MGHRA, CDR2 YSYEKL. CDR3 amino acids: CASSQEIRDTEAFF. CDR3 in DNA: TGCGCCAGCAGCCAAGAGATCAGGGACACTGAAGCTTTCTTT.

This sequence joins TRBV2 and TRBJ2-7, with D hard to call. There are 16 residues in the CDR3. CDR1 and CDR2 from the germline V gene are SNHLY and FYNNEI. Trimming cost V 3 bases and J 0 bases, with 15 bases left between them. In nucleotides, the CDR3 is TGTGCCAGCAGTGACCAAGGAACGCCTGACTCCTACGAGCAGTACGTC. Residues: CASSDQGTPDSYEQYV.

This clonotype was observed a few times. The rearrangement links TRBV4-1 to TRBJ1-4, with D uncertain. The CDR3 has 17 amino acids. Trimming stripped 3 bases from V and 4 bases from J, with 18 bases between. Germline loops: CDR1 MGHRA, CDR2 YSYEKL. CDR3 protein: CASSHPTQGRVNEKLFF. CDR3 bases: TGCGCCAGCAGCCACCCCACCCAAGGGCGGGTTAATGAAAAACTGTTTTTT.

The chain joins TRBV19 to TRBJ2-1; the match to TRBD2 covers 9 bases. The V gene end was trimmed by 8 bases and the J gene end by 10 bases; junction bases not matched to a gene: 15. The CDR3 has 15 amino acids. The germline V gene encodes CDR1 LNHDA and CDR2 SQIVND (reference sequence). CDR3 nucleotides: TGTGCCAGTCAACAACTATTAGCGGGAGAGGGCGAGCAGTTCTTC. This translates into CASQQLLAGEGEQFF.

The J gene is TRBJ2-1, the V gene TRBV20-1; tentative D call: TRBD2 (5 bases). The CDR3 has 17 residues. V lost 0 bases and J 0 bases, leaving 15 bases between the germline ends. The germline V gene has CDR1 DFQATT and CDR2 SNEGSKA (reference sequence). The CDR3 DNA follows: TGCAGTGCTAGAGATGATAGTAGCGAGATCTCCTACAATGAGCAGTTCTTC. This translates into CSARDDSSEISYNEQFF.

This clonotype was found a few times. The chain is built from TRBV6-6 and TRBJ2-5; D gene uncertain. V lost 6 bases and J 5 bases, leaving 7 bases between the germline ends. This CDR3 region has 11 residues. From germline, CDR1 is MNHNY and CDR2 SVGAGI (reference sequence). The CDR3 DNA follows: TGTGCCAGCAGCCCTATGGAGACCCAGTACTTC. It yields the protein CASSPMETQYF.